The 28 T cell receptor beta chains reported below all come from one sample, sequenced in a study of breast tumors, draining lymph nodes, adjacent tissues (dated by TCRdb to the mid-2010s). The library was obtained by multiplex PCR. The sample was run on an Illumina HiSeq 2000. TCRdb itself trimmed the public reads at Q25 with fastp, ran MiXCR and retained productive beta chains. Rows are combined by CDR3 protein, so each entry shows the most common genes and DNA. The sample table contains 75,000 to 100,000 distinct CDR3 sequences; only one count was recorded for roughly a fifth of them. About 2.2% of the sample lies in the top ten. The axillary draining lymph nodes of breast cancer patients were the source of the lymph node samples. The material sequenced was axillary lymph node tissue. The origin of the receptors is a female donor with breast cancer. Some clones in this sample may be carry-over from other donors' samples.

Ten or more counts support this clonotype. The genes are TRBV5-1 and TRBJ1-2; D is unresolved. In germline, CDR1 is SGHRS, CDR2 YFSETQ. The length of the CDR3 is 14 residues. Trimming removed 1 base from V and 3 bases from J, with 10 bases in between. The CDR3 loop reads CASSLRTEYYGYTF. As DNA, the CDR3 is TGCGCCAGCAGCTTGAGGACGGAATACTATGGCTACACCTTC. Combining the CDR3 with reference TRBV5-1 and TRBJ1-2 gives the whole variable domain KAGVTQTPRYLIKTRGQQVTLSCSPISGHRSVSWYQQTPGQGLQFLFEYFSETQRNKGNFPGRFSGRQFSNSRSEMNVSTLELGDSALYLCASSLRTEYYGYTFGSGTRLTVV.

This clonotype was picked up many times. This chain links TRBV6-2 or TRBV6-3 with TRBJ1-2, with D uncertain. The CDR3 is 11 residues long. CDR1 is MNHEY and CDR2 is SVGEGT in the germline V gene. V was trimmed by 5 bases and J by 8 bases, leaving 9 bases between them. The CDR3 bases are TGTGCCAGCAGTCAGGCTATCGGCTACACCTTC. This translates into CASSQAIGYTF.

In this sample, this clonotype turned up a few times. This chain links TRBV3-1 with TRBJ2-1, with TRBD2 matching 10 bases. The germline CDR1 and CDR2 sequences are LGHDT and YNNKEL (reference sequence). The CDR3 sequence is 15 residues long. V was pared by 4 bases and J by 5 bases, with 5 bases of the junction left unmatched. This chain's CDR3 is CASSPQLAGNNEQFF. The CDR3 nucleotides are TGTGCCAGCAGCCCCCAACTAGCGGGAAACAATGAGCAGTTCTTC.

The sample holds a few counts of this clonotype. The V call is TRBV5-1, the J call TRBJ2-4; possible D gene TRBD1, 6 bases. The CDR3 spans 13 residues. V was trimmed by 6 bases and J by 6 bases, leaving 13 bases between them. Germline V gene lookup returns CDR1 SGHRS and CDR2 YFSETQ. This CDR3 is CASTGTIGNIQYF. The CDR3 region has the DNA TGCGCCAGCACCGGGACAATCGGAAACATTCAGTACTTC.

This clonotype was counted many times. The rearrangement links TRBV30 to TRBJ2-7; no clear D. CDR1 is GTSNPN, CDR2 SVGIG, per germline (reference sequence). The V and J ends lost 5 bases and 1 base respectively, with 6 bases between them. The CDR3 spans 11 residues. The CDR3 sequence: CAWGPSYEQYF. DNA for the CDR3: TGTGCCTGGGGTCCTTCCTACGAGCAGTACTTC.

Many counts were recorded for this clonotype. The V call is TRBV5-1, the J call TRBJ2-1; weak D call: TRBD2 (6 bases). The germline V and J ends were trimmed by 4 bases and 3 bases, with 11 bases remaining between them. Germline V gene data show CDR1 as SGHRS and CDR2 as YFSETQ. CDR3 length: 14 residues. The CDR3 DNA reads as TGCGCCAGCAGCAGGGAGGAAGGCTACAATGAGCAGTTCTTC. Translated: CASSREEGYNEQFF.

This clonotype was picked up many times. V gene TRBV20-1 combines with J gene TRBJ1-6; 12 nucleotides align to TRBD1. Germline V gives CDR1 DFQATT, CDR2 SNEGSKA (reference sequence). Trimming at V came to 5 bases and at J to 2 bases, leaving 7 bases not matched to a gene. The CDR3 length is 17 residues. CDR3 residues: CSAGGQGAPTYNSPLHF. The DNA of the CDR3 is TGCAGTGCTGGGGGACAGGGGGCCCCTACCTATAATTCACCCCTCCACTTT.

There are many counts of this clonotype. The chain joins TRBV20-1 to TRBJ2-1, with a weak D call TRBD2 (6 bases). Germline CDR1 is DFQATT and CDR2 is SNEGSKA (reference sequence). Trimming removed 1 base at V and 0 bases at J, with 10 bases between. This CDR3 has 15 amino acids. CDR3 nucleotide sequence: TGCAGTGCTAGAGTCAGCGGGCTCTCCTACAATGAGCAGTTCTTC. Translating gives CSARVSGLSYNEQFF.

In its sample, this clonotype was seen many times. The V gene is TRBV3-1, the J gene TRBJ2-7; D is ambiguous. Germline V lookup: CDR1 LGHDT, CDR2 YNNKEL (reference sequence). The CDR3 sequence is 15 residues long. V lost 0 bases to trimming and J lost 1 base, with 10 bases between them. The CDR3 sequence: CASSQDWSSSYEQYF. CDR3 nucleotides: TGTGCCAGCAGCCAAGATTGGTCCAGTTCCTACGAGCAGTACTTC.

This clonotype was counted ten times or more. The chain has TRBV5-8 and TRBJ2-3; 7 bases align to TRBD2. The CDR3 loop spans 15 amino acids. The germline V gene has CDR1 SGHTS and CDR2 YDEGEE. With 0 bases clipped from V and 2 bases from J, the junction kept 3 bases outside the gene matches. CDR3 sequence (DNA): TGTGCCAGCAGCTTGGTTCTAGCGGCCACAGATACGCAGTATTTT. This encodes CASSLVLAATDTQYF.

At least ten counts were recorded for this clonotype. This rearrangement joins TRBV5-1 to TRBJ2-3; a possible D gene is TRBD2 (6 bases). Germline CDR1 and CDR2: SGHRS and YFSETQ. The CDR3 totals 16 residues. V dropped 0 bases and J dropped 3 bases, with 14 bases sitting between them. The CDR3 DNA reads as TGCGCCAGCAGCTTGGGAAGGGGAGGTGGAACAGATACGCAGTATTTT. Protein product: CASSLGRGGGTDTQYF.

This clonotype was seen repeatedly, ten times or more. The genes are TRBV5-4 and TRBJ2-2; the D is unclear. The CDR3 has 12 amino acids. Trimming took off 4 bases at V and 8 bases at J, with 9 bases between the two ends. Germline-derived CDR1 and CDR2 are SGHNT and YYREEE (reference sequence). The CDR3 DNA sequence: TGTGCCAGCAGCAATATTAAGGGGGAGCTGTTTTTT. It is translated as CASSNIKGELFF.

This chain uses TRBV15 with TRBJ1-5; tentative D call: TRBD1 (6 bases). The CDR3 consists of 16 residues. The germline V gene has CDR1 LNHNV and CDR2 YYDKDF (reference sequence). Trimming took off 0 bases at V and 2 bases at J, with 11 bases between the two ends. The CDR3 here is CATSRDQGLGNQPQHF. As DNA, the CDR3 is TGTGCCACCAGCAGAGATCAGGGGCTAGGCAATCAGCCCCAGCATTTT.

This clonotype was seen many times. This chain joins TRBV13 and TRBJ1-2; 7 nucleotides agree with TRBD1. After removal of 5 bases from V and 1 base from J, the junction contained 7 bases not matched to a gene. Germline lookup yields CDR1 PRHDT and CDR2 FYEKMQ (reference sequence). The CDR3 runs 15 residues. The CDR3 region has the DNA TGTGCCAGCAGCCAAAAGGGACAGTTTAACTATGGCTACACCTTC. As protein: CASSQKGQFNYGYTF.

In this sample, this clonotype turned up many times. V and J are TRBV6-5 and TRBJ2-7, with D tentatively TRBD1 (5 bases). Germline CDR1 reads MNHEY; CDR2 reads SVGAGI. The CDR3 runs to 15 residues. V lost 2 bases and J lost 0, with 11 bases in between. The CDR3 DNA is TGTGCCAGCAGTTACCTGATTACAGGCTCCTACGAGCAGTACTTC. Translation: CASSYLITGSYEQYF.

This clonotype was observed at least ten times. The chain uses TRBV11-2 and TRBJ2-3; 8 bases are shared with TRBD2. The V gene's germline CDR1 is SGHAT and CDR2 FQNNGV. This CDR3 spans 16 amino acids. The V gene end was trimmed by 5 bases and the J gene end by 0 bases; junction bases not matched to a gene: 7. The CDR3 DNA reads as TGTGCCAGCAGCAAAGGGATAGCGGGAAGCACAGATACGCAGTATTTT. Translated: CASSKGIAGSTDTQYF. Based on the CDR3 plus reference TRBV11-2 and TRBJ2-3, the full variable domain is EAGVAQSPRYKIIEKRQSVAFWCNPISGHATLYWYQQILGQGPKLLIQFQNNGVVDDSQLPKDRFSAERLKGVDSTLKIQPAKLEDSAVYLCASSKGIAGSTDTQYFGPGTRLTVL.

This clonotype has ten or more counts. CDR3 protein: CASSFAGGPETQYF. The CDR3 DNA follows: TGTGCCAGCAGCTTTGCGGGAGGGCCAGAGACCCAGTACTTC. The chain uses TRBV7-2 and TRBJ2-5; 9 bases agree with TRBD2. From germline, CDR1 is SGHTA and CDR2 FQGNSA. J was trimmed by 4 bases and V by 3 bases; bases with no gene match: 3. The CDR3 runs 14 residues.

This clonotype was counted only a few times. The chain combines TRBV3-1 with TRBJ2-7; TRBD2 matches at 9 bases. Germline CDR1 is LGHDT and CDR2 is YNNKEL (reference sequence). V dropped 1 base and J dropped 1; count of bases not matched to a gene: 8. CDR3 length: 17 amino acids. CDR3 residues: CASSQGLAGHVSYEQYF. The CDR3 DNA sequence: TGTGCCAGCAGCCAAGGCCTAGCGGGACATGTATCCTACGAGCAGTACTTC.

This clonotype was recorded a few times. The chain combines TRBV28 with TRBJ1-2, with D hard to call. The CDR3 contains 13 residues. Trimming took off 6 bases at V and 7 bases at J, with 15 bases between the two ends. Germline values: CDR1 MDHEN, CDR2 SYDVKM. The CDR3 loop is CASSSPRAGGYTF. The CDR3 DNA reads as TGTGCCAGCAGCTCCCCGCGGGCTGGTGGCTACACCTTC.

CDR3 sequence: CASRPPYEQYF. For the CDR3, the DNA is TGTGCCAGCAGACCCCCCTACGAGCAGTACTTC. The V gene is TRBV3-2, the J gene TRBJ2-7. TRBV3-2 is an annotated pseudogene. The CDR3 covers 11 residues.

This clonotype came up many times. The chain has TRBV7-2 and TRBJ2-7, with no clear D. This CDR3 is 12 amino acids long. The V end lost 5 bases, the J end lost 5 bases, and 10 bases lay between the germline ends. The germline V gene has CDR1 SGHTA and CDR2 FQGNSA. The CDR3 sequence: CASSASRDEQYF. The CDR3 DNA sequence: TGTGCCAGCAGCGCCTCAAGGGACGAGCAGTACTTC.

This clonotype occurred many times. The gene calls are TRBV10-1 and TRBJ2-1; TRBD1 is a possible D gene (5 bases). Germline V gene data show CDR1 as WNHNN and CDR2 as SYGVQD (reference sequence). This CDR3 contains 13 residues. Deletions cut 0 bases from V and 8 bases from J, with 8 bases between. For the CDR3, the DNA is TGCGCCAGCAGTGAGTCAGGGGTCGATGAGCAGTTCTTC. Encoded protein: CASSESGVDEQFF.

This clonotype has ten or more counts. Here the CDR3 reads CASSFQGGGPYEQYF. In DNA, the CDR3 is TGTGCCAGCAGCTTTCAAGGGGGAGGGCCCTACGAGCAGTACTTC. This rearrangement joins TRBV11-2 to TRBJ2-7; maybe TRBD2 (7 bases). V lost 3 bases to trimming and J lost 2 bases, with 14 bases between them. The CDR3 length is 15 residues. CDR1 SGHAT and CDR2 FQNNGV come from the germline V gene.

This clonotype was seen repeatedly, ten times or more. The rearrangement links TRBV5-1 to TRBJ1-2; possibly TRBD1 for D (6 bases). The CDR3 consists of 13 residues. Germline loops: CDR1 SGHRS, CDR2 YFSETQ. Trimming removed 4 bases at V and 3 bases at J, with 10 bases between. CDR3 sequence (DNA): TGCGCCAGCAGCCCACAGGGAGACTATGGCTACACCTTC. Protein sequence: CASSPQGDYGYTF.

This clonotype was recorded many times. The chain combines TRBV6-1 with TRBJ2-3, with a possible D match to TRBD2 (5 bases). CDR3 size: 13 residues. Germline assignment: CDR1 MNHNS and CDR2 SASEGT. With 10 bases removed from V and 3 bases from J, the gap between germline ends came to 14 bases. Written as DNA, the CDR3 is TGTGCCACCCTGTTCCGGAGGACAGATACGCAGTATTTT. It encodes CATLFRRTDTQYF.

This clonotype was seen ten or more times. The chain carries TRBV20-1 and TRBJ2-5, with TRBD2 matching 12 bases. Trimming removed 7 bases from V and 5 bases from J; junction bases left unmatched: 11. The CDR3 covers 15 residues. The germline V gene has CDR1 DFQATT and CDR2 SNEGSKA (reference sequence). Written as DNA, the CDR3 is TGCAGTGTAGGGGCTAGCGGGAGGGCCCGGGAGACCCAGTACTTC. Its protein is CSVGASGRARETQYF.

This clonotype was seen many times. The V gene is TRBV2, the J gene TRBJ2-3; D is uncertain. From germline, CDR1 is SNHLY and CDR2 FYNNEI. The CDR3 has 12 amino acids. V gave up 4 bases and J gave up 1 base, with 3 bases separating them. The CDR3 protein is CASSVGTDTQYF. The CDR3 nucleotides read TGTGCCAGCAGTGTGGGCACAGATACGCAGTATTTT.

A single count supports this clonotype. Because the CDR3 is missing its conserved closing phenylalanine or tryptophan, this is likely a read error. No DNA is shown, since the ends of the CDR3 on it are uncertain; the CDR3 is the one TCRdb lists. The rearrangement joins TRBV2 to TRBJ2-7; the D call in the table, TRBD2, was not verified against the DNA. Germline V gives CDR1 SNHLY, CDR2 FYNNEI. The CDR3 spans 8 amino acids, including both terminal residues. The CDR3 is CASRGLAG.